The next 10 T cell receptor beta chains were all read from a single sample in a study of blood T cell repertoires in COVID-19. Sequencing was performed with immunoSEQ multiplex PCR; in TCRdb, only in-frame clones are kept and a portion is missing. Of tens of thousands of clones listed, around 83% were seen once; the top ten hold approximately 4.6%. What was sequenced was peripheral blood. The receptors derive from a man at least 80 years old with acute or convalescent COVID-19.

This clone was picked up a small number of times. The chain carries TRBV24-1 and TRBJ2-7; no clear D. V shed 6 bases and J shed 0 bases, with 11 bases lying between them. Germline CDR1 KGHDR, CDR2 SFDVKD. The CDR3 loop spans 14 amino acids. The CDR3 reads CATSPSAGSYEQYF. In nucleotides, the CDR3 is TGTGCCACCAGTCCCTCCGCAGGCTCCTACGAGCAGTACTTC.

This chain links TRBV19 with TRBJ1-2; TRBD1 aligns across 7 bases. J was trimmed by 3 bases and V by 3 bases; bases with no gene match: 1. The CDR3 extends over 13 amino acids. The germline CDR1 and CDR2 sequences are LNHDA and SQIVND (reference sequence). The CDR3 DNA reads TGTGCCAGTAGTATCAGGGGGGACTATGGCTACACCTTC. This translates into CASSIRGDYGYTF.

This chain links TRBV5-4 with TRBJ1-2; TRBD1 aligns across 7 bases. Trimming took 4 bases from V and 2 from J; bases not matched to a gene: 5. The CDR3 covers 14 residues. Germline V gene data show CDR1 as SGHNT and CDR2 as YYREEE (reference sequence). The CDR3 coding sequence is TGTGCCAGCAGCACCCGACAGGGAAACTATGGCTACACCTTC. This gives the protein CASSTRQGNYGYTF.

Here the CDR3 reads CASSLPGLAYYEQYF. In DNA form, the CDR3 reads TGTGCCAGCAGCTTGCCGGGACTAGCCTACTACGAGCAGTACTTC. The chain couples TRBV5-4 to TRBJ2-7; 9 bases are a match to TRBD2. V trimming: 1 base; J trimming: 3 bases; junction bases outside the gene matches: 5. CDR1 is SGHNT and CDR2 is YYREEE in the germline V gene (reference sequence). The CDR3 loop spans 15 amino acids. Supplemented by reference TRBV5-4 and TRBJ2-7, the full variable domain reads ETGVTQSPTHLIKTRGQQVTLRCSSQSGHNTVSWYQQALGQGPQFIFQYYREEENGRGNFPPRFSGLQFPNYSSELNVNALELDDSALYLCASSLPGLAYYEQYFGPGTRLTVT.

This clone was seen once. The chain has TRBV2 and TRBJ2-7; D not resolved. V was pared by 4 bases and J by 3 bases, with 7 bases between. The CDR3 contains 12 residues. Germline loops: CDR1 SNHLY, CDR2 FYNNEI. The CDR3 here is CASSAAIYEQYF. The CDR3 DNA sequence: TGTGCCAGCAGTGCAGCTATCTACGAGCAGTACTTC. Variable domain in full (rest from reference TRBV2 and TRBJ2-7): EPEVTQTPSHQVTQMGQEVILRCVPISNHLYFYWYRQILGQKVEFLVSFYNNEISEKSEIFDDQFSVERPDGSNFTLKIRSTKLEDSAMYFCASSAAIYEQYFGPGTRLTVT.

This clone appeared a few times. The rearrangement joins TRBV5-6 to TRBJ1-4; TRBD1 matches at 7 bases. From germline, CDR1 is SGHDT and CDR2 YYEEEE. Germline trimming cut 3 bases from V and 7 bases from J; bases unmatched to any gene: 6. This CDR3 region has 14 residues. CDR3 protein: CASSSVGQTEKLFF. The CDR3 nucleotides are TGTGCCAGCAGCTCGGTGGGACAGACTGAAAAACTGTTTTTT.

The chain recombines TRBV9 with TRBJ2-7; TRBD2 agrees at 13 bases. Losses at the gene ends were 2 bases for V and 2 bases for J; bases not matched to a gene: 7. The V gene's germline CDR1 is SGDLS and CDR2 YYNGEE. The CDR3 is made up of 17 amino acids. The CDR3 nucleotides are TGTGCCAGCAGCGTGGGACTAGCGGGACGACGACCCTACGAGCAGTACTTC. Protein sequence: CASSVGLAGRRPYEQYF.

The chain couples TRBV21-1 to TRBJ2-7; the listed D gene, TRBD1, was not tested against the DNA. TRBV21-1 is annotated as a pseudogene. This CDR3 has 16 residues. The CDR3 sequence: CASSKGRGQGAHEQYF. DNA of the CDR3: TGTGCCAGCAGCAAAGGGAGAGGACAGGGGGCCCACGAGCAGTACTTC.

This CDR3 is CASSEGHSYEQYF. Here the CDR3 DNA reads TGTGCCAGCAGTGAAGGACACTCCTACGAGCAGTACTTC. The V gene is TRBV6-4, the J gene TRBJ2-7, with D possibly matching TRBD1 (5 bases). There are 13 residues in the CDR3. Trimming shortened V by 3 bases and J by 0 bases, and 6 bases separated the two germline ends. Germline CDR1 is MRHNA and CDR2 is SNTAGT.

A single count supports this clone. The J gene is TRBJ2-5, the V gene TRBV5-6; maybe TRBD2 (6 bases). Trimming pared 2 bases from V and 1 base from J, leaving 9 bases between. Germline lookup yields CDR1 SGHDT and CDR2 YYEEEE. The CDR3 consists of 14 residues. CDR3 nucleotides: TGTGCCAGCAGCTTAGGAGGGGTCCAAGAGACCCAGTACTTC. Translation gives CASSLGGVQETQYF.